The 18 T cell receptor beta chains given below trace back to one sample, sequenced in a study of immune evolution from preneoplasia to lung adenocarcinoma. Here immunoSEQ multiplex PCR was the method, and the copy in TCRdb shows in-frame clones only, minus some. The data hold some 5,000 clones, with more than 60% observed a single time. The source material was FFPE adjacent normal lung tissue. These receptors were taken from a person between 65 and 80 years old with lung adenocarcinoma.

This clone is labeled large. This chain joins TRBV5-1 and TRBJ2-1; TRBD2 agrees at 9 bases. V dropped 7 bases and J dropped 6; count of bases not matched to a gene: 8. Germline V gene data show CDR1 as SGHRS and CDR2 as YFSETQ. The CDR3 is made up of 14 amino acids. The CDR3 loop is CASDPGLAVNEQFF. CDR3 DNA sequence: TGCGCCAGCGATCCGGGACTAGCAGTCAATGAGCAGTTCTTC.

The V call is TRBV29-1, the J call TRBJ1-6; tentative D call: TRBD1 (6 bases). Germline loops: CDR1 SQVTM, CDR2 ANQGSEA. The CDR3 is made up of 13 amino acids. V lost 7 bases and J 7 bases, leaving 14 bases between the germline ends. The CDR3 DNA reads TGCAGCGGCAGCAGGGGTGACAATTCACCCCTCCACTTT. This translates into CSGSRGDNSPLHF. The variable domain in full, with the rest retrieved from reference TRBV29-1 and TRBJ1-6, is SAVISQKPSRDICQRGTSLTIQCQVDSQVTMMFWYRQQPGQSLTLIATANQGSEATYESGFVIDKFPISRPNLTFSTLTVSNMSPEDSSIYLCSGSRGDNSPLHFGNGTRLTVT.

The chain couples TRBV30 to TRBJ2-3; D assignment may be TRBD1 or TRBD2 (5 bases each). The germline gives CDR1 GTSNPN, CDR2 SVGIG (reference sequence). V lost 3 bases and J 3 bases, leaving 22 bases between the germline ends. This CDR3 has 17 residues. CDR3 sequence (DNA): TGTGCCTGGAGCTTCGGGGCGGAGAGGGTACTTACAGATACGCAGTATTTT. Residues: CAWSFGAERVLTDTQYF. The full variable domain, in which reference TRBV30 and TRBJ2-3 provide the parts outside the CDR3, is SQTIHQWPATLVQPVGSPLSLECTVEGTSNPNLYWYRQAAGRGLQLLFYSVGIGQISSEVPQNLSASRPQDRQFILSSKKLLLSDSGFYLCAWSFGAERVLTDTQYFGPGTRLTVL.

The V call is TRBV30, the J call TRBJ2-7; D might be TRBD1 (6 bases). Trimming took off 3 bases at V and 3 bases at J, with 12 bases between the two ends. This CDR3 is 13 amino acids long. Germline V gene sequence: CDR1 GTSNPN, CDR2 SVGIG (reference sequence). The CDR3 spells CAWRNRDSYEQYF. The CDR3 DNA is TGTGCCTGGAGGAACAGGGATAGCTACGAGCAGTACTTC.

J is TRBJ2-3 and V is TRBV27; either TRBD1 or TRBD2 may fit D (7 bases each). CDR1 and CDR2 from the germline V gene are MNHEY and SMNVEV (reference sequence). The V and J ends lost 5 bases and 10 bases respectively, with 13 bases between them. This CDR3 has 12 amino acids. The DNA for the CDR3 is TGTGCCAGCAGTCTGACAGGGAGGGCGCAGTATTTT. Translated: CASSLTGRAQYF.

This clone was counted once. The chain has TRBV27 and TRBJ2-1, with a weak D call TRBD2 (7 bases). Trimming removed 2 bases from V and 4 bases from J, with 12 bases in between. This CDR3 has 15 amino acids. Looked up from germline, CDR1 is MNHEY and CDR2 is SMNVEV (reference sequence). DNA for the CDR3: TGTGCCAGCAGTTTAGCGGGGGCGGGTTACAATGAGCAGTTCTTC. It is translated as CASSLAGAGYNEQFF.

This chain uses TRBV6-5 with TRBJ1-2, with a possible D match to TRBD1 (6 bases). Trimming took off 6 bases at V and 0 bases at J, with 8 bases between the two ends. The CDR3 is made up of 13 amino acids. Germline assignment: CDR1 MNHEY and CDR2 SVGAGI. The CDR3 spells CASRGGSNYGYTF. CDR3 DNA: TGTGCCAGCAGAGGGGGATCTAACTATGGCTACACCTTC.

This chain connects TRBV5-4 to TRBJ1-5; 9 nucleotides line up with TRBD1. The CDR3 is 15 residues long. Per germline, CDR1 SGHNT and CDR2 YYREEE (reference sequence). Unmatched junction bases numbered 3, after V lost 3 bases and J lost 2 bases. The CDR3 bases are TGTGCCAGCAGCTGGGGACAGGGCGGCAATCAGCCCCAGCATTTT. Its translation: CASSWGQGGNQPQHF.

The rearrangement uses TRBV19 and TRBJ1-5; no firm D call. V shed 5 bases and J shed 6 bases, with 8 bases lying between them. In germline, CDR1 is LNHDA, CDR2 SQIVND (reference sequence). The length of the CDR3 is 12 residues. DNA of the CDR3: TGTGCCAGTAGTTTAGGGTCTCAGCCCCAGCATTTT. Translating gives CASSLGSQPQHF.

This chain joins TRBV7-2 and TRBJ2-5; D remains unclear. Deletions cut 2 bases from V and 1 base from J, with 11 bases between. The CDR3 runs to 15 residues. CDR1 and CDR2 (germline): SGHTA, FQGNSA. The CDR3 sequence: CASSLLRGAQETQYF. For the CDR3, the DNA is TGTGCCAGCAGCTTACTTCGTGGAGCCCAAGAGACCCAGTACTTC.

This clone was picked up a small number of times. V and J are TRBV2 and TRBJ2-7, with 9 bases fitting TRBD1. Germline trimming cut 4 bases from V and 3 bases from J; bases unmatched to any gene: 7. Looked up from germline, CDR1 is SNHLY and CDR2 is FYNNEI. The CDR3 has 15 amino acids. The CDR3, as DNA: TGTGCCAGCAGTGTAGAGGGACAGGGACTCTACGAGCAGTACTTC. Its translation: CASSVEGQGLYEQYF.

This rearrangement joins TRBV11-2 to TRBJ2-1, with D unclear. The CDR3 spans 15 residues. The V end was cut by 2 bases, the J end by 7 bases, with 15 bases between. Germline values: CDR1 SGHAT, CDR2 FQNNGV. CDR3 sequence (DNA): TGTGCCAGCAGCTTAAGGCCGGCGATGACTAATGAGCAGTTCTTC. Translating it yields CASSLRPAMTNEQFF.

In this sample, this clone turned up a few times. For the CDR3, the DNA is TGTGCCAGCAGTTTAGACGGTAACTATGGCTACACCTTC. The encoded protein is CASSLDGNYGYTF. The V gene is TRBV28, the J gene TRBJ1-2; D uncertain. This CDR3 has 13 residues. Germline CDR1 is MDHEN and CDR2 is SYDVKM. The V gene lost 2 bases and the J gene lost 1 base, with 5 bases spanning the gap.

The chain has TRBV30 and TRBJ2-7; D gene unclear. CDR3 length equals 12 residues. The germline V gene has CDR1 GTSNPN and CDR2 SVGIG (reference sequence). With 0 bases removed from V and 3 bases from J, the gap between germline ends came to 6 bases. This CDR3 reads CAWSVWDYEQYF. Here the CDR3 DNA reads TGTGCCTGGAGTGTATGGGACTACGAGCAGTACTTC.

The chain carries TRBV2 and TRBJ1-5, with D unresolved. The germline V gene encodes CDR1 SNHLY and CDR2 FYNNEI. The CDR3 has 13 residues. V was clipped by 2 bases and J by 6 bases, with 8 bases between them. CDR3 amino acids: CASSEQWGQPQHF. The CDR3, as DNA: TGTGCCAGCAGTGAACAATGGGGTCAGCCCCAGCATTTT.

The chain has TRBV4-2 and TRBJ2-3; no firm D call. V lost 0 bases, J lost 3 bases, and 4 bases lay in between. Germline loops: CDR1 LGHNA, CDR2 YNFKEQ. This CDR3 comprises 13 residues. The CDR3: CASSQDNTDTQYF. CDR3 nucleotides: TGTGCCAGCAGCCAAGATAATACAGATACGCAGTATTTT.

The V gene is TRBV10-1, the J gene TRBJ2-3, with 9 bases lining up with TRBD2. CDR3 length equals 17 residues. After removal of 0 bases from V and 6 bases from J, the junction contained 10 bases not matched to a gene. Germline values: CDR1 WNHNN, CDR2 SYGVQD (reference sequence). The CDR3 loop is CASSESVAGGPGDTQYF. CDR3 nucleotide sequence: TGCGCCAGCAGTGAGTCCGTTGCGGGAGGGCCGGGGGATACGCAGTATTTT.

V usage is TRBV7-2 and J usage is TRBJ2-3; 12 bases line up with TRBD2. This CDR3 has 17 residues. Germline V CDR1 and CDR2: SGHTA, FQGNSA. V shed 5 bases, J shed 0 bases, and the junction held 6 bases outside the gene matches. The CDR3 region has the DNA TGTGCCAGCAGCACCCGGACTAGCGGGGACAGCACAGATACGCAGTATTTT. It is translated as CASSTRTSGDSTDTQYF.